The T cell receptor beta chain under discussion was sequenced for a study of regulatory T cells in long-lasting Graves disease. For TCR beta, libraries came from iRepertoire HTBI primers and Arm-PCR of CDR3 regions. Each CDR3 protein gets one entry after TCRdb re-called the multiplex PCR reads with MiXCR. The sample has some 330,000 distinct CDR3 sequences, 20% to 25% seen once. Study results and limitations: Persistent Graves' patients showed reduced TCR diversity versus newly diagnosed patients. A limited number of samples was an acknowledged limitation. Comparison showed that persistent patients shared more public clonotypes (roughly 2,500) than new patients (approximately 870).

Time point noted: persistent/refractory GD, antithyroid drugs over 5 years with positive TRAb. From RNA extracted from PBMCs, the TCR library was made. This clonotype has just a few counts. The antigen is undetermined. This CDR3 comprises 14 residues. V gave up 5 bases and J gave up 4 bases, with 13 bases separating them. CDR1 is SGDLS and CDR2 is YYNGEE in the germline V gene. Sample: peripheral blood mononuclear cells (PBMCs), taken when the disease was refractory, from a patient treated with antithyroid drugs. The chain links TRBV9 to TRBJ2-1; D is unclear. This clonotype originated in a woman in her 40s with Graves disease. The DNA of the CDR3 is TGTGCCAGCAGTCCCGGAACACCATACAATGAGCAGTTCTTC. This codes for CASSPGTPYNEQFF.